A selection of T cell receptor beta chains follows, all from one sample in a study of long-term antiretroviral therapy in people with HIV. Clones were sequenced by immunoSEQ multiplex PCR, and TCRdb holds only the in-frame ones, with some missing. The sample lists 30,000 to 40,000 clones, around 79% seen once, with about 3.5% in the top ten. The starting material was unsorted PBMCs, obtained 3 years after starting antiretroviral therapy. Every receptor here comes from a man aged 45 to 65 with HIV. The CDR3 runs from the conserved cysteine through the conserved F or W. The D gene is left open where the match is weak. Clone size appears in some rows only: once, few, many, or a class for an expanded clone.

d_call: -
v_call: TRBV5-4
clone_size: -
j_call: TRBJ2-1
cdr3_aa: CASSSQNNEQFF
cdr3_nt: TGTGCCAGCAGCTCACAAAACAATGAGCAGTTCTTC

d_call: -
v_call: TRBV9
clone_size: -
j_call: TRBJ2-3
cdr3_aa: CASSSAELYTQYF
cdr3_nt: TGTGCCAGCAGCTCGGCCGAGTTATATACGCAGTATTTT

d_call: -
v_call: TRBV6-1
clone_size: -
j_call: TRBJ2-1
cdr3_aa: CASSDGGEQFF
cdr3_nt: TGTGCCAGCAGTGATGGGGGTGAGCAGTTCTTC

d_call: TRBD1
v_call: TRBV29-1
clone_size: -
j_call: TRBJ1-2
cdr3_aa: CSVWGQGSVNYGYTF
cdr3_nt: TGCAGCGTATGGGGACAGGGGTCGGTAAACTATGGCTACACCTTC

d_call: TRBD1
v_call: TRBV4-3
clone_size: -
j_call: TRBJ2-5
cdr3_aa: CASSQDWGQQETQYF
cdr3_nt: TGCGCCAGCAGCCAAGATTGGGGACAGCAAGAGACCCAGTACTTC

d_call: -
v_call: TRBV2
clone_size: few
j_call: TRBJ1-2
cdr3_aa: CASSDEGSGYTF
cdr3_nt: TGTGCCAGCAGTGACGAGGGCTCTGGCTACACCTTC

d_call: -
v_call: TRBV7-9
clone_size: once
j_call: TRBJ1-2
cdr3_aa: CASSPRVANYGYTF
cdr3_nt: TGTGCCAGCAGCCCCCGAGTAGCTAACTATGGCTACACCTTC

d_call: TRBD1
v_call: TRBV9
clone_size: -
j_call: TRBJ2-5
cdr3_aa: CASSVATGVAETQYF
cdr3_nt: TGTGCCAGCAGCGTAGCCACAGGGGTCGCAGAGACCCAGTACTTC

d_call: TRBD2
v_call: TRBV4-3
clone_size: -
j_call: TRBJ2-1
cdr3_aa: CASSRGLAVYNEQFF
cdr3_nt: TGCGCCAGCAGCCGGGGACTAGCCGTCTACAATGAGCAGTTCTTC

d_call: TRBD1
v_call: TRBV6-5
clone_size: -
j_call: TRBJ1-5
cdr3_aa: CASSRTGYQPQHF
cdr3_nt: TGTGCCAGCAGTCGGACAGGGTATCAGCCCCAGCATTTT

d_call: -
v_call: TRBV10-2
clone_size: -
j_call: TRBJ1-1
cdr3_aa: CASSEPIPGTEAFF
cdr3_nt: TGCGCCAGCAGTGAGCCCATCCCCGGCACTGAAGCTTTCTTT

d_call: -
v_call: TRBV18
clone_size: -
j_call: TRBJ2-1
cdr3_aa: CASSTTSLRSSYNEQFF
cdr3_nt: TGTGCCAGCTCAACCACTAGCCTCCGAAGCTCCTACAATGAGCAGTTCTTC

d_call: -
v_call: TRBV27
clone_size: -
j_call: TRBJ2-7
cdr3_aa: CASKNRGGRIEQYF
cdr3_nt: TGTGCCAGCAAAAACAGGGGGGGAAGGATAGAGCAGTACTTC

d_call: TRBD2
v_call: TRBV27
clone_size: -
j_call: TRBJ2-1
cdr3_aa: CASGSGGSFYNEQFF
cdr3_nt: TGTGCCAGCGGTAGCGGGGGCTCTTTCTACAATGAGCAGTTCTTC

d_call: -
v_call: TRBV4-1
clone_size: -
j_call: TRBJ2-3
cdr3_aa: CASSPRQTTDTQYF
cdr3_nt: TGCGCCAGCAGCCCTCGACAAACCACAGATACGCAGTATTTT

d_call: TRBD2
v_call: TRBV5-4
clone_size: -
j_call: TRBJ2-5
cdr3_aa: CASSFLAGEETQYF
cdr3_nt: TGTGCCAGCAGCTTTCTAGCGGGAGAAGAGACCCAGTACTTC

d_call: TRBD1
v_call: TRBV2
clone_size: -
j_call: TRBJ1-5
cdr3_aa: CASSPDRANQPQHF
cdr3_nt: TGTGCCAGCAGTCCTGACAGGGCTAATCAGCCCCAGCATTTT

d_call: -
v_call: TRBV18
clone_size: -
j_call: TRBJ2-1
cdr3_aa: CASSPNTGVTYNEQFF
cdr3_nt: TGTGCCAGCTCACCAAATACGGGAGTTACCTACAATGAGCAGTTCTTC

d_call: -
v_call: TRBV4-3
clone_size: -
j_call: TRBJ2-3
cdr3_aa: CASSRRQTTRDTDTQYF
cdr3_nt: TGCGCCAGCAGCCGGCGGCAGACTACTCGGGACACAGATACGCAGTATTTT

d_call: -
v_call: TRBV5-4
clone_size: -
j_call: TRBJ2-7
cdr3_aa: CASSLGSSYEQYF
cdr3_nt: TGTGCCAGCAGCTTGGGTAGCTCCTACGAGCAGTACTTC

d_call: -
v_call: TRBV5-1
clone_size: -
j_call: TRBJ1-1
cdr3_aa: CASSPEGHVPNTEAFF
cdr3_nt: TGCGCCAGCAGCCCGGAGGGACACGTTCCCAACACTGAAGCTTTCTTT

d_call: -
v_call: TRBV7-9
clone_size: -
j_call: TRBJ1-1
cdr3_aa: CASSPPFTRNTEAFF
cdr3_nt: TGTGCCAGCAGCCCCCCCTTTACCAGGAACACTGAAGCTTTCTTT

d_call: -
v_call: TRBV19
clone_size: -
j_call: TRBJ1-5
cdr3_aa: CASNMGSQPQHF
cdr3_nt: TGTGCCAGTAATATGGGTTCCCAGCCCCAGCATTTT

d_call: -
v_call: TRBV5-4
clone_size: -
j_call: TRBJ1-2
cdr3_aa: CASSSYYGYTF
cdr3_nt: TGTGCCAGCAGCTCCTATTATGGCTACACCTTC

d_call: -
v_call: TRBV2
clone_size: once
j_call: TRBJ1-4
cdr3_aa: CASSEEVRGTNEKLFF
cdr3_nt: TGTGCCAGCAGTGAAGAGGTCCGGGGAACTAATGAAAAACTGTTTTTT

d_call: -
v_call: TRBV7-2
clone_size: -
j_call: TRBJ1-3
cdr3_aa: CASSLTLNTIYF
cdr3_nt: TGTGCCAGCAGCCTGACCCTAAACACCATATATTTT

d_call: TRBD1
v_call: TRBV29-1
clone_size: -
j_call: TRBJ2-7
cdr3_aa: CSVSPDRGEQYF
cdr3_nt: TGCAGCGTTTCTCCCGACAGGGGCGAGCAGTACTTC

d_call: TRBD2
v_call: TRBV29-1
clone_size: -
j_call: TRBJ2-7
cdr3_aa: CSVDGLAGRYEQYF
cdr3_nt: TGCAGCGTTGATGGACTAGCGGGAAGGTACGAGCAGTACTTC

d_call: -
v_call: TRBV6-4
clone_size: -
j_call: TRBJ2-1
cdr3_aa: CASSQSSYNEQFF
cdr3_nt: TGTGCCAGCAGTCAGAGCTCCTACAATGAGCAGTTCTTC

d_call: TRBD2
v_call: TRBV7-9
clone_size: -
j_call: TRBJ2-5
cdr3_aa: CASSPTSGGYQETQYF
cdr3_nt: TGTGCCAGCAGCCCGACTAGCGGAGGGTACCAAGAGACCCAGTACTTC

d_call: TRBD2
v_call: TRBV5-1
clone_size: -
j_call: TRBJ2-3
cdr3_aa: CASSLGLAGGLETDTQYF
cdr3_nt: TGCGCCAGCAGCTTAGGACTAGCGGGAGGGCTGGAGACAGATACGCAGTATTTT

d_call: TRBD2
v_call: TRBV14
clone_size: -
j_call: TRBJ2-5
cdr3_aa: CASSQQLAGMETQYF
cdr3_nt: TGTGCCAGCAGCCAACAACTAGCGGGGATGGAGACCCAGTACTTC

d_call: -
v_call: TRBV4-1
clone_size: -
j_call: TRBJ1-4
cdr3_aa: CASSLIPGTNEKLFF
cdr3_nt: TGCGCCAGCAGCCTCATCCCGGGAACAAATGAAAAACTGTTTTTT

d_call: -
v_call: TRBV7-6
clone_size: -
j_call: TRBJ2-5
cdr3_aa: CASSYREETQYF
cdr3_nt: TGTGCCAGCAGCTACAGGGAGGAGACCCAGTACTTC

d_call: -
v_call: TRBV9
clone_size: -
j_call: TRBJ1-6
cdr3_aa: CASSVYHGGPNSPLHF
cdr3_nt: TGTGCCAGCAGCGTCTACCATGGGGGTCCTAATTCACCCCTCCACTTT

d_call: -
v_call: TRBV5-6
clone_size: -
j_call: TRBJ2-5
cdr3_aa: CASSLVASGETQYF
cdr3_nt: TGTGCCAGCAGCTTGGTCGCAAGTGGAGAGACCCAGTACTTC

d_call: -
v_call: TRBV23-1
clone_size: -
j_call: TRBJ2-4
cdr3_aa: CASSQWIFPGTPEAKNIQYF
cdr3_nt: TGCGCCAGCAGTCAATGGATTTTCCCCGGGACACCTGAAGCCAAAAACATTCAGTACTTC

d_call: -
v_call: TRBV30
clone_size: -
j_call: TRBJ1-1
cdr3_aa: CAWKRLVNTEAFF
cdr3_nt: TGTGCCTGGAAACGGCTGGTGAACACTGAAGCTTTCTTT

d_call: -
v_call: TRBV5-1
clone_size: -
j_call: TRBJ2-2
cdr3_aa: CASSFQGSGELFF
cdr3_nt: TGCGCCAGCAGCTTCCAGGGCTCCGGGGAGCTGTTTTTT

d_call: -
v_call: TRBV4-1
clone_size: -
j_call: TRBJ1-4
cdr3_aa: CASSPGGTGRGNEKLFF
cdr3_nt: TGCGCCAGCAGCCCCGGAGGGACCGGTCGGGGGAATGAAAAACTGTTTTTT